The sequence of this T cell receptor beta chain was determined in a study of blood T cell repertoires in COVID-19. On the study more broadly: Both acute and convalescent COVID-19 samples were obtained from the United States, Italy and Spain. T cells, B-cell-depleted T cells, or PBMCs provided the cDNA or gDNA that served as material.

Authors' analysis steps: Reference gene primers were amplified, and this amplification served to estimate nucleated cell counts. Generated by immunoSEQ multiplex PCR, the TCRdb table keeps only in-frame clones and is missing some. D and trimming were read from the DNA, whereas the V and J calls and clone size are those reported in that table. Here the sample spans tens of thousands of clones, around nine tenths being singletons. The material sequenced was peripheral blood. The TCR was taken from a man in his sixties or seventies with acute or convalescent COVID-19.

CDR3 sequence (DNA): TGTGCCAGTCGACAGGGGGCGCGCACTGAAGCTTTCTTT. Encoded protein: CASRQGARTEAFF. The chain combines TRBV2 with TRBJ1-1; 10 nucleotides match TRBD1. The CDR3 covers 13 residues. Germline CDR1 reads SNHLY; CDR2 reads FYNNEI. Germline trimming cut 9 bases from V and 4 bases from J; bases unmatched to any gene: 5.